Listed here is a single T cell receptor (beta chain). Its antigen is undetermined. This sample was taken from a study of cytomegalovirus exposure and HLA in healthy donors. Background on the study: In terms of ancestry, the Caucasian-associated cluster contained about 80% of the approximately 430 genotyped donors. Points from the study as a whole: TCR beta V segments were, for the most part, productive about 90% or about 30% of the time in an earlier analysis. The Asian-associated ancestry cluster reportedly had fewer N-insertions than the roughly 720-donor mean in a later analysis.

Researchers ran the PCR with 60 Vbeta and 13 Jbeta primers. Clones were read by immunoSEQ multiplex PCR, and TCRdb kept only the in-frame ones, dropping some. The sample has around 150,000 clones, 80% seen once. The source of this sequence is a man over 45 in good health and CMV-seronegative. The sequenced sample consisted of PBMCs.

The CDR3 protein is CASSPPRDKDYGYTF. The CDR3 nucleotides are TGTGCCAGCAGCCCGCCCAGGGACAAGGACTATGGCTACACCTTC. The chain recombines TRBV7-9 with TRBJ1-2; TRBD1 might be the D (6 bases). Germline CDR1 and CDR2: SEHNR and FQNEAQ (reference sequence). V gave up 5 bases and J gave up 3 bases, with 16 bases separating them. The CDR3 sequence is 15 residues long. Combining the CDR3 with reference TRBV7-9 and TRBJ1-2 gives the whole variable domain DTGVSQNPRHKITKRGQNVTFRCDPISEHNRLYWYRQTLGQGPEFLTYFQNEAQLEKSRLLSDRFSAERPKGSFSTLEIQRTEQGDSAMYLCASSPPRDKDYGYTFGSGTRLTVV.